The rows below give T cell receptor beta chains drawn from one sample of a study of blood T cell repertoires in COVID-19. The method was immunoSEQ multiplex PCR; TCRdb's version includes in-frame clones alone and lacks a portion of them. The table includes 90,000 to 130,000 clones, roughly 83% detected once. Sequencing input: peripheral blood. All receptors come from a woman in her 70s with acute or convalescent COVID-19. CDR3s include the opening cysteine and the closing phenylalanine or tryptophan. Fields, in order: CDR3 protein, D gene, V gene. The D gene is left open where the match is weak.

CDR3 protein: CASSLAGRPGGYTF; D gene: NA; V gene: TRBV7-2
CDR3 protein: CASKPGQGNSLNQPQHF; D gene: TRBD1; V gene: TRBV19
CDR3 protein: CASSPGENTEAFF; D gene: NA; V gene: TRBV9
CDR3 protein: CASSEVFRETQYF; D gene: NA; V gene: TRBV6-1
CDR3 protein: CACQTGARTF; D gene: TRBD1; V gene: TRBV30
CDR3 protein: CASSGRDRGLGQPQHF; D gene: TRBD1; V gene: TRBV25-1
CDR3 protein: CASSPRDRVLWAGSSYEQYF; D gene: TRBD1; V gene: TRBV18
CDR3 protein: CASSGGDALAMANEKLFF; D gene: NA; V gene: TRBV5-6
CDR3 protein: CASSLDRSYEQYF; D gene: NA; V gene: TRBV5-1
CDR3 protein: CASSESGRGTEPYGYTF; D gene: TRBD1; V gene: TRBV10-1
CDR3 protein: CASSLEQGAEAFF; D gene: TRBD1; V gene: TRBV11-3
CDR3 protein: CASSHKDRANTEAFF; D gene: TRBD1; V gene: TRBV3-1/TRBV3-2
CDR3 protein: CASSRQQGNTIYF; D gene: NA; V gene: TRBV10-1
CDR3 protein: CSVGQGNEKLFF; D gene: NA; V gene: TRBV29-1
CDR3 protein: CASSLLGGGPDIQYF; D gene: TRBD2; V gene: TRBV7-8
CDR3 protein: CASRAGGEQYF; D gene: TRBD2; V gene: TRBV5-6
CDR3 protein: CASSLALREGSEQFF; D gene: TRBD2; V gene: TRBV5-1
CDR3 protein: CASSIGRASYNEQFF; D gene: TRBD2; V gene: TRBV7-9
CDR3 protein: CASSQGLSYEQYF; D gene: NA; V gene: TRBV5-1
CDR3 protein: CAITEGAGGYTF; D gene: TRBD1; V gene: TRBV10-3
CDR3 protein: CASSLGQGGFETQYF; D gene: TRBD1; V gene: TRBV3-1/TRBV3-2
CDR3 protein: CASTDVTGLSPEAFF; D gene: NA; V gene: TRBV21-1
CDR3 protein: CASSGQVEEKLFF; D gene: NA; V gene: TRBV4-1
CDR3 protein: CASSVATSGGAGEQFF; D gene: TRBD2; V gene: TRBV6-1
CDR3 protein: CASSLDRTSGNTGELFF; D gene: TRBD2; V gene: TRBV11-2
CDR3 protein: CASTTGLYGYTF; D gene: NA; V gene: TRBV12-3/TRBV12-4